The rows below give T cell receptor beta chains drawn from one sample of a study of T cell changes during pregnancy in multiple sclerosis. The method was immunoSEQ multiplex PCR; TCRdb's version includes in-frame clones alone and lacks a portion of them. The sample consists of 88,000 or so clones, about 90% of them appearing once. Sequenced material: peripheral blood, taken before pregnancy. These receptors all stem from a female donor with multiple sclerosis, enrolled in a pregnancy study. Each CDR3 is given with its conserved first and last residue. The D gene is left open where the match is weak. Clone size appears in some rows only: once, few, many, or a class for an expanded clone.

j_call d_call clone_size v_call cdr3_aa cdr3_nt
TRBJ2-2 TRBD1 once TRBV7-9 CASSFRGTTNTGELFF TGTGCCAGCAGCTTCAGGGGGACAACGAACACCGGGGAGCTGTTTTTT
TRBJ1-1 TRBD1 few TRBV4-1 CASSFKQGTEAFF TGCGCCAGCAGCTTCAAACAGGGGACTGAAGCTTTCTTT
TRBJ2-3 TRBD2 - TRBV29-1 CSVDSVAGGPDTQYF TGCAGCGTTGACTCGGTAGCGGGAGGTCCAGATACGCAGTATTTT
TRBJ2-5 - - TRBV5-1 CASSIQGSSETQYF TGCGCCAGCAGCATACAGGGATCCTCGGAGACCCAGTACTTC
TRBJ2-7 - - TRBV19 CASRLTGSYEQYF TGTGCCAGTAGACTTACAGGTTCCTACGAGCAGTACTTC
TRBJ1-1 - - TRBV29-1 CSVAGHSFGTEAFF TGCAGCGTTGCGGGACACTCATTTGGTACTGAAGCTTTCTTT
TRBJ2-1 TRBD2 once TRBV5-1 CASRASGTSNEQFF TGCGCCAGCAGGGCTAGCGGGACATCCAATGAGCAGTTCTTC
TRBJ2-5 - - TRBV10-3 CAISSSWETQYF TGTGCCATCAGCTCTAGCTGGGAGACCCAGTACTTC
TRBJ2-2 TRBD2 medium-sized TRBV5-4 CASSSAGTSGSGTGELFF TGTGCCAGCAGCTCCGCCGGGACTAGCGGGAGTGGAACCGGGGAGCTGTTTTTT
TRBJ2-5 - - TRBV7-2 CASSFRAGPTQYF TGTGCCAGCAGCTTCCGAGCGGGCCCGACCCAGTACTTC
TRBJ1-2 - - TRBV4-1 CASSQETAGLSGYTF TGCGCCAGCAGCCAAGAGACGGCAGGGTTGAGCGGCTACACCTTC
TRBJ2-1 - - TRBV27 CASSLRLDGTDNEQFF TGTGCCAGCAGTCTCCGACTCGACGGCACGGACAATGAGCAGTTCTTC
TRBJ1-4 TRBD1 - TRBV2 CASRRIQGDNEKLFF TGTGCCAGCAGACGAATACAGGGGGATAATGAAAAACTGTTTTTT
TRBJ2-7 - - TRBV11-2 CASSRGLVYEQYF TGTGCCAGCAGCCGCGGACTGGTCTACGAGCAGTACTTC
TRBJ2-7 - - TRBV6-5 CASSSGHQIYEQYF TGTGCCAGCAGTTCGGGACACCAAATCTACGAGCAGTACTTC
TRBJ1-1 TRBD1 - TRBV7-2 CASTPTGGITEAFF TGTGCCAGCACCCCGACAGGGGGTATCACTGAAGCTTTCTTT
TRBJ2-1 - once TRBV27 CASGRVTFLYNEQFF TGTGCCAGCGGGCGGGTGACCTTCCTCTACAATGAGCAGTTCTTC
TRBJ1-5 TRBD1 - TRBV7-8 CASSRGQKNQPQHF TGTGCCAGCAGCAGGGGACAGAAAAATCAGCCCCAGCATTTT
TRBJ1-2 TRBD1 - TRBV5-1 CASSPGTVNLYGYTF TGCGCCAGCAGCCCCGGGACAGTGAACCTCTATGGCTACACCTTC
TRBJ2-7 TRBD1 - TRBV27 CASSPGTGIGYEQYF TGTGCCAGCAGTCCAGGGACAGGGATTGGGTACGAGCAGTACTTC
TRBJ2-2 TRBD2 - TRBV28 CASSFRQLAGAGELFF TGTGCCAGCAGTTTCCGCCAACTAGCGGGAGCAGGGGAGCTGTTTTTT
TRBJ1-4 TRBD1 - TRBV15 CAPTRTGPPTNEKLFF TGTGCCCCCACTCGGACAGGGCCCCCAACTAATGAAAAACTGTTTTTT
TRBJ2-7 TRBD2 - TRBV25-1 CASSVAGGSYEQYF TGTGCCAGCAGCGTAGCGGGAGGGAGCTACGAGCAGTACTTC
TRBJ2-7 TRBD2 once TRBV6-1 CASSTIAGNYEQYF TGTGCCAGCAGCACCATAGCGGGAAATTACGAGCAGTACTTC
TRBJ1-5 - - TRBV6-5 CASSSAGGGNQPQHF TGTGCCAGCAGTTCGGCGGGGGGTGGCAATCAGCCCCAGCATTTT
TRBJ2-1 TRBD2 - TRBV29-1 CSVTGLAGVGEQFF TGCAGCGTTACGGGACTAGCGGGAGTTGGGGAGCAGTTCTTC
TRBJ2-1 - - TRBV13 CASSPDRPRSSYNEQFF TGTGCCAGCAGCCCGGACAGACCTCGTAGCTCCTACAATGAGCAGTTCTTC
TRBJ2-3 TRBD2 once TRBV19 CASSERTSGSTDTQYF TGTGCCAGTAGTGAACGGACTAGCGGGAGCACAGATACGCAGTATTTT
TRBJ1-1 - - TRBV6-1 CASSLRPFERTEAFF TGTGCCAGCAGTCTACGGCCGTTTGAGCGCACTGAAGCTTTCTTT
TRBJ2-3 TRBD2 - TRBV5-1 CASSLEPRGSGISDTQYF TGCGCCAGCAGCTTGGAGCCCCGAGGTAGCGGGATCTCAGATACGCAGTATTTT
TRBJ1-1 - - TRBV30 CAWRDGGNTEAFF TGTGCCTGGAGGGACGGAGGGAACACTGAAGCTTTCTTT
TRBJ1-2 TRBD1 - TRBV27 CASSLDRGHYGYTF TGTGCCAGCAGTTTAGACAGGGGCCACTATGGCTACACCTTC
TRBJ1-2 - once TRBV6-5 CASSLDGRNYGYTF TGTGCCAGCAGCCTGGATGGGCGTAACTATGGCTACACCTTC
TRBJ2-1 - - TRBV4-2 CASSQVSAGLLNEQFF TGTGCCAGCAGCCAAGTTAGCGCGGGACTTCTCAATGAGCAGTTCTTC
TRBJ2-1 - - TRBV27 CASSFGDEQFF TGTGCCAGCAGTTTCGGGGATGAGCAGTTCTTC
TRBJ2-7 TRBD2 - TRBV19 CASTLSGSGGEEQYF TGTGCCAGTACCCTGAGCGGGAGTGGCGGGGAGGAGCAGTACTTC
TRBJ1-1 - - TRBV29-1 CSVERNTEAFF TGCAGCGTTGAACGGAACACTGAAGCTTTCTTT
TRBJ1-5 TRBD1 few TRBV28 CASSSQGSVRKPQHF TGTGCCAGCAGTTCACAGGGGTCCGTTAGGAAGCCCCAGCATTTT
TRBJ2-2 TRBD2 - TRBV5-1 CASSLPRGRALTGELFF TGCGCCAGCAGCCTACCTCGCGGGAGGGCCCTAACCGGGGAGCTGTTTTTT
TRBJ2-7 - - TRBV11-3 CASSRERTAEQYF TGTGCCAGCAGCCGAGAAAGGACAGCGGAGCAGTACTTC
TRBJ2-7 TRBD1 - TRBV19 CASSIAYRGRGDDEQYF TGTGCCAGTAGTATAGCCTACAGGGGGCGCGGAGACGACGAGCAGTACTTC
TRBJ2-7 TRBD2 - TRBV7-8 CASSSPGLAVSSSYEQYF TGTGCCAGCAGCTCGCCGGGACTAGCGGTTTCAAGCTCCTACGAGCAGTACTTC
TRBJ2-3 - - TRBV6-1 CASSETRYTDTQYF TGTGCCAGCAGTGAGACGAGGTATACAGATACGCAGTATTTT
TRBJ2-7 TRBD2 - TRBV4-1 CASSQDGTGGLAGSYEQYF TGCGCCAGCAGCCAAGATGGGACAGGGGGACTAGCGGGATCGTACGAGCAGTACTTC
TRBJ1-2 - once TRBV6-1 CASSESRDYYGYTF TGTGCCAGCAGTGAAAGTCGGGATTACTATGGCTACACCTTC
TRBJ2-7 - - TRBV28 CASSSGLIYEQYF TGTGCCAGCAGCTCGGGACTTATCTACGAGCAGTACTTC
TRBJ1-5 - - TRBV2 CASSESFNQPQHF TGTGCCAGCAGTGAAAGCTTCAATCAGCCCCAGCATTTT
TRBJ1-1 - - TRBV7-2 CASSFKFQGGTEAFF TGTGCCAGCAGCTTCAAATTCCAGGGAGGAACTGAAGCTTTCTTT
TRBJ2-1 TRBD1 - TRBV6-1 CASAPGQANNEQFF TGTGCCAGCGCCCCGGGACAGGCCAACAATGAGCAGTTCTTC
TRBJ2-6 - - TRBV5-1 CASSLKGTSSGANVLTF TGCGCCAGCAGCTTAAAGGGGACAAGCTCTGGGGCCAACGTCCTGACTTTC
TRBJ2-1 - once TRBV15 CATSRDLWETNEQFF TGTGCCACCAGCAGAGATCTCTGGGAGACCAATGAGCAGTTCTTC
TRBJ2-7 - - TRBV9 CASSVGWSSYEQYF TGTGCCAGCAGCGTAGGTTGGAGCTCCTACGAGCAGTACTTC
TRBJ1-3 - - TRBV5-8 CASSLDVADTIYF TGTGCCAGCAGCTTGGATGTGGCGGACACCATATATTTT
TRBJ2-1 TRBD2 few TRBV4-2 CASSHPIVGTSGPSSYNEQFF TGTGCCAGCAGCCATCCCATAGTGGGGACTAGCGGGCCTAGCTCCTACAATGAGCAGTTCTTC
TRBJ2-7 TRBD1 - TRBV11-2 CASSLDSQGMGYEQYF TGTGCCAGCAGCTTAGATTCACAGGGGATGGGTTACGAGCAGTACTTC
TRBJ2-5 - - TRBV25-1 CASTYSEETQYF TGTGCCAGCACCTACAGTGAAGAGACCCAGTACTTC
TRBJ2-7 - - TRBV29-1 CSGGRGRGYEQYF TGCAGCGGTGGGCGAGGGCGGGGCTACGAGCAGTACTTC
TRBJ1-5 TRBD1 - TRBV30 CAWSYRTGGIGQPQHF TGTGCCTGGAGTTATCGGACAGGGGGGATTGGTCAGCCCCAGCATTTT
TRBJ1-2 TRBD1 - TRBV11-2 CASSLGGGGIYGYTF TGTGCCAGCAGCTTAGGCGGAGGGGGCATCTATGGCTACACCTTC
TRBJ2-1 TRBD2 - TRBV18 CASSPSLSSGYNEQFF TGTGCCAGCTCACCGAGTTTGTCTAGCGGCTACAATGAGCAGTTCTTC